This T cell receptor (beta chain) was obtained from a study of blood T cell repertoires in COVID-19. Across the study: Samples taken during acute and convalescent COVID-19 were collected in the United States, Italy and Spain. T cells, B-cell-depleted T cells, or PBMCs provided the cDNA or gDNA that served as material.

Per germline, CDR1 MDHEN and CDR2 SYDVKM. V was clipped by 8 bases and J by 2 bases; unmatched bases: 6. The CDR3 totals 14 residues. Per the authors' pipeline: Quantification of nucleated cells was approximated via reference gene primer amplification. Assay used: immunoSEQ multiplex PCR; TCRdb lists only in-frame clones, some missing. The V and J calls and clone size were taken over from that table, and D and trimming were inferred from the DNA. The data show over 300,000 clones, with around 90% seen just once and 0.95% to 1.5% held by the top ten. The specimen sequenced was peripheral blood. V and J are TRBV28 and TRBJ1-5; 7 positions match TRBD1. This clonotype originated in a man in his forties with acute or convalescent COVID-19. Here the CDR3 reads CASQNQGGNQPQHF. CDR3 DNA sequence: TGTGCCAGCCAAAACCAGGGGGGCAATCAGCCCCAGCATTTT.